This passage covers 6 T cell receptor beta chains from one sample sequenced in a study of early T cells in non-severe SARS-CoV-2 infection (dated by TCRdb to the early 2020s). The library relied on 5' RACE. These reads were obtained on a NextSeq 500. TCRdb cleaned the public reads at Q25 with fastp, built clones with MiXCR and kept in-frame beta chains. Merged by CDR3 protein, the rows form single entries marked with the most common genes and DNA. The sample yields 71,000 or so distinct CDR3 sequences; roughly an eighth were counted once. The top ten hold over 12% of the sample. Sequencing was performed on whole blood. All receptors derive from an adult who was a healthcare worker with PCR-confirmed SARS-CoV-2 infection or an uninfected control (not recorded which).

This clonotype was seen only a few times. The chain joins TRBV20-1 to TRBJ1-2; D not certain. The V end lost 0 bases, the J end lost 6 bases, and 11 bases lay between the germline ends. The germline V gene encodes CDR1 DFQATT and CDR2 SNEGSKA (reference sequence). The CDR3 consists of 13 residues. CDR3 sequence reads: CSARDYSENGYTF. DNA for the CDR3: TGCAGTGCTAGAGATTATTCGGAGAATGGCTACACCTTC.

This rearrangement joins TRBV9 to TRBJ1-5, with 7 bases matching TRBD1. CDR3 size: 14 residues. Trimming took 3 bases from V and 3 from J; bases not matched to a gene: 3. The germline V gene encodes CDR1 SGDLS and CDR2 YYNGEE. The CDR3 nucleotides are TGTGCCAGCAGCGCCGGGACAGACAATCAGCCCCAGCATTTT. Translating gives CASSAGTDNQPQHF.

This clonotype was counted between two and nine times. The chain couples TRBV7-2 to TRBJ2-4; D not resolved. This CDR3 spans 21 amino acids. CDR1 is SGHTA and CDR2 is FQGNSA in the germline V gene. The V and J ends lost 1 base and 0 bases respectively, with 25 bases between them. CDR3 sequence reads: CASSLESRTVTVTLAKNIQYF. CDR3 bases: TGTGCCAGCAGCTTAGAGTCCCGAACAGTCACAGTCACGCTAGCCAAAAACATTCAGTACTTC.

This clonotype was recorded a few times. J is TRBJ2-2 and V is TRBV24-1, with unresolved D. The CDR3 has 13 residues. CDR1 and CDR2 (germline): KGHDR, SFDVKD. Trimming cost V 4 bases and J 0 bases, with 2 bases left between them. DNA for the CDR3: TGTGCCACCAGTGACACGAACACCGGGGAGCTGTTTTTT. It translates to CATSDTNTGELFF.

About this clonotype: A read error may explain this, as a much larger clone is one base away. The rearrangement links TRBV2 to TRBJ2-4; no clear D gene. This CDR3 region has 14 residues. The V gene's germline CDR1 is SNHLY and CDR2 FYNNEI. V was clipped by 4 bases and J by 0 bases, with 7 bases between them. In DNA, the CDR3 is TGTGCCAGCAGTGGCAGTAAAGCCAAAAACATTCAGTACTTC. The encoded protein is CASSGSKAKNIQYF.

This clonotype was seen many times. The chain joins TRBV6-6 to TRBJ1-5; 7 nucleotides agree with TRBD1. V was clipped by 1 base and J by 2 bases; unmatched bases: 2. CDR1 and CDR2 (germline): MNHNY, SVGAGI (reference sequence). The CDR3 has 15 residues. CDR3 amino acids: CASSYLTGGNQPQHF. The CDR3 DNA sequence: TGTGCCAGCAGTTACTTAACAGGGGGCAATCAGCCCCAGCATTTT.